Listed below are T cell receptor beta chains from one sample, sequenced in a study of monozygotic twins with inflammatory bowel disease. After re-calling the 5' RACE reads, TCRdb lists one entry per CDR3 protein, DNA absent. Here the sample table reports over 150,000 distinct CDR3 sequences. The source material was blood. These receptors were obtained from a human donor with ulcerative colitis or Crohn's disease, or a healthy co-twin of an affected twin (not recorded which). Both conserved end residues are part of each CDR3.

cdr3_aa j_call v_call
CASSFNRGRDEQYF TRBJ2-7 TRBV27
CASSYQDRETQYF TRBJ2-5 TRBV5-4
CASSLREDGELFF TRBJ2-2 TRBV12-3/TRBV12-4
CASTQLYNEQFF TRBJ2-1 TRBV12-3/TRBV12-4
CAGSTVGLADTEQFF TRBJ2-1 TRBV19
CASIPSRAGNEEAFF TRBJ1-1 TRBV19
CASSQDRSTSGPETQYF TRBJ2-5 TRBV4-2
CASSPPPRVIETQYF TRBJ2-5 TRBV18
CASALVAGGITDTQYF TRBJ2-3 TRBV12-3/TRBV12-4
CASSHGGEKLFF TRBJ1-4 TRBV11-2
CASSLKGGDYGYTF TRBJ1-2 TRBV5-1
CASSVLPGGEVSGTQYF TRBJ2-3 TRBV9
CSARDTGNQPQHF TRBJ1-5 TRBV20-1
CASSLGWAGYNEQFF TRBJ2-1 TRBV7-2
CASSPHRTSGLNEQFF TRBJ2-1 TRBV14
CSVIASGGPTDTQYF TRBJ2-3 TRBV29-1
CASSLERGEQYF TRBJ2-7 TRBV7-9
CASSLATGGEKLFF TRBJ1-4 TRBV11-2
CASSQGVRSYEQYF TRBJ2-7 TRBV5-1
CASSLGPTAEQFF TRBJ2-1 TRBV7-6
CASSLVRLAGASSYEQYF TRBJ2-7 TRBV7-8
CASSFSGNTIYF TRBJ1-3 TRBV11-3
CASSYVGARYEQYF TRBJ2-7 TRBV7-2
CASSSTFNEQFF TRBJ2-1 TRBV5-1
CATSRATYQETQYF TRBJ2-5 TRBV15
CSGLTPLAGAYNEQFF TRBJ2-1 TRBV20-1
CASSDGGSMGETQYF TRBJ2-5 TRBV5-1
CSARDPVAAQETQYF TRBJ2-5 TRBV20-1
CASSLEASGAYNEQFF TRBJ2-1 TRBV5-4
CASNGPDRESYNEQFF TRBJ2-1 TRBV5-4
CASSPRTEAFF TRBJ1-1 TRBV12-3/TRBV12-4
CASSEKSRGGYEQYF TRBJ2-7 TRBV2
CASSLDAGAIDEQFF TRBJ2-1 TRBV5-5
CASSLDTPGTQHF TRBJ1-5 TRBV5-1
CASSQGPSSYEQYF TRBJ2-7 TRBV4-1
CASSLVLGQGKNIQYF TRBJ2-4 TRBV7-9
CAISESDRGGTEAFF TRBJ1-1 TRBV10-3
CASKTGVSTGELFF TRBJ2-2 TRBV7-7
CASSPDRTSNQPQHF TRBJ1-5 TRBV2
CSAGDSPQETQYF TRBJ2-5 TRBV20-1
CASSYPGQGAGTDTQYF TRBJ2-3 TRBV5-1
CASNRTSGTRSTDTQYF TRBJ2-3 TRBV9
CASSLKGADGYTF TRBJ1-2 TRBV7-2
CASSPRTDNSPLHF TRBJ1-6 TRBV4-1
CSARKVAGNTGELFF TRBJ2-2 TRBV20-1
CATSTEFASPLHF TRBJ1-6 TRBV15
CASSNRDRIYEQYF TRBJ2-7 TRBV7-2
CASSLVKQGNYGYTF TRBJ1-2 TRBV5-4
CASSEGRGRETQYF TRBJ2-5 TRBV5-6
CAWSVGSGGYYEQYF TRBJ2-7 TRBV30
CASSLGGAQETQYF TRBJ2-5 TRBV7-3
CSARLYNKGGTGSYNEQFF TRBJ2-1 TRBV20-1
CASSPNRRGYEQYF TRBJ2-7 TRBV18
CASSLARVRETQYF TRBJ2-5 TRBV7-2
CASSGGDFQETQYF TRBJ2-5 TRBV11-3
CASSVAGGPSYNEQFF TRBJ2-1 TRBV9
CASSLGNRAGANVLTF TRBJ2-6 TRBV12-3/TRBV12-4
CASSSPQSGLSYEQYF TRBJ2-7 TRBV11-2
CASSLDREFSSYNEQFF TRBJ2-1 TRBV5-1
CASSPDHRGRNNEQFF TRBJ2-1 TRBV4-3